This entry lists 3 T cell receptor beta chains sequenced from one sample in a study of T cells in Graves' hyperthyroidism and ophthalmopathy. TCR beta CDR3 regions were amplified from RNA. A first-round RT-PCR of the TCR CDR3 used the HTBI primer set. TCRdb fed the multiplex PCR reads into MiXCR, producing one record per CDR3 protein. The sample records hundreds of thousands of distinct CDR3 sequences, over 15% being singletons. Sequencing was performed on blood. The source is a woman between 50 and 59 years old with Graves' hyperthyroidism that later progressed to Graves' ophthalmopathy.

This clonotype was recorded a few times. The chain employs TRBV2 and TRBJ1-6; the D is unclear. The V end was cut by 2 bases, the J end by 4 bases, with 6 bases between. The V gene's germline CDR1 is SNHLY and CDR2 FYNNEI. CDR3 length equals 14 residues. The CDR3 reads CASSERQYNSPLHF. Written as DNA, the CDR3 is TGTGCCAGCAGTGAACGGCAGTATAATTCACCCCTCCACTTT.

The chain has TRBV19 and TRBJ2-5; D is perhaps TRBD2 (6 bases). The germline V gene has CDR1 LNHDA and CDR2 SQIVND (reference sequence). V lost 6 bases and J lost 1, with 15 bases in between. The CDR3 sequence is 15 residues long. CDR3 sequence: CASRPMGGTQETQYF. The CDR3 DNA reads TGTGCCAGTAGACCAATGGGGGGAACCCAAGAGACCCAGTACTTC.

This clonotype was recorded at least ten times. The rearrangement uses TRBV19 and TRBJ1-1; no definite D call. Trimming removed 7 bases from V and 1 base from J, with 13 bases in between. This CDR3 is 14 amino acids long. Germline CDR1 LNHDA, CDR2 SQIVND (reference sequence). This chain's CDR3 is CASTPGGGNTEAFF. Written as DNA, the CDR3 is TGTGCCAGTACCCCTGGTGGAGGGAACACTGAAGCTTTCTTT.